The text below deals with one TCR beta chain. CDR1 ENHRY and CDR2 SYGVKD come from the germline V gene. Trimming removed 2 bases from V and 2 bases from J; junction bases left unmatched: 21. The CDR3 extends over 21 amino acids. The data stem from a study of blood T cell repertoires in COVID-19. In the study's own analysis: Scientists estimated how many nucleated cells there were by amplifying reference gene primers. TCRdb's copy holds only in-frame clones and misses some; the assay was immunoSEQ multiplex PCR. V and J calls and clone size are copied from that table; D and trimming were computed from the DNA. Of 91,000 or so clones in the sample, approximately 78% are singletons; the top ten hold under 7.5%.

The clonotype comes from a man between 45 and 60 years old with active or convalescent COVID-19. V usage is TRBV10-3 and J usage is TRBJ1-5, with TRBD1 matching over 7 bases. The sequencing input was peripheral blood. The CDR3 DNA follows: TGTGCCATCAGTGAGACACCCCTTGGGGACAGCTTGGGTGAAGGCAATCAGCCCCAGCATTTT. The encoded protein is CAISETPLGDSLGEGNQPQHF.